The clone carrying this TCR beta chain was detected once. This table comes from immunoSEQ multiplex PCR, and its TCRdb copy is limited to in-frame clones, with some not included. This sample has under 200,000 clones; 79% occur once, and the top ten carry around 17%. This sample stems from a study of blood T cell repertoires in COVID-19. The germline CDR1 and CDR2 sequences are SGHRS and YFSETQ. Trimming left V 4 bases short and J 1 base short, with 23 bases between. The CDR3 covers 18 residues. Sample: PBMCs or T cells enriched from blood (not recorded which). The chain employs TRBV5-1 and TRBJ1-1; perhaps TRBD1 as D (6 bases). The clonotype originates from a woman aged 65 to 85 in a cohort exposed to, infected with or recovered from COVID-19 (not recorded which). CDR3 sequence: CASSRHPLRTAPNTEAFF. The CDR3 bases are TGCGCCAGCAGCCGTCACCCCCTGCGGACAGCGCCGAACACTGAAGCTTTCTTT.